The source of this T cell receptor (beta chain) is a study of blood T cell repertoires in COVID-19. Overall study: Material from acute and convalescent COVID-19 was sourced from the United States, Italy and Spain. From T cells, B-cell-depleted T cells, or PBMCs came the material, which was cDNA or gDNA.

There are 14 residues in the CDR3. Looked up from germline, CDR1 is LGHDT and CDR2 is YNNKEL (reference sequence). Trimming cost V 7 bases and J 4 bases; bases outside gene matches: 4. Profiling relied on immunoSEQ multiplex PCR, and the TCRdb table lists in-frame clones only, not all of them. The sample includes about 300,000 clones, about 87% of them seen just once. This TCR was sampled from a woman aged 25 to 39 with COVID-19, enrolled during active disease. Sequencing was carried out using peripheral blood. The chain carries TRBV3-1 (or the pseudogene TRBV3-2) and TRBJ1-6; 7 bases agree with TRBD1. In DNA, the CDR3 is TGTGCCAGCAAGCGACAGGGTTATAATTCACCCCTCCACTTT. It is translated as CASKRQGYNSPLHF.